The rows below give T cell receptor beta chains drawn from one sample of a study of cytomegalovirus exposure and HLA in healthy donors. Profiling relied on immunoSEQ multiplex PCR, and the TCRdb table lists in-frame clones only, not all of them. The sample consists of some 340,000 clones, around 90% of them appearing once. The sample was PBMCs. The receptors shown here come from a woman in her 30s in good health and CMV-seropositive. Each CDR3 is given with its conserved first and last residue. Fields, in order: D gene, V gene, CDR3 protein. D genes are given only for firm matches.

d_gene: NA
v_gene: TRBV19
CDR3aa: CASSIGRHTEAFF

d_gene: NA
v_gene: TRBV7-6
CDR3aa: CASSLGQGLGYEQYF

d_gene: NA
v_gene: TRBV6-5
CDR3aa: CASVGQETQYF

d_gene: NA
v_gene: TRBV5-1
CDR3aa: CASSLDHPNYGYTF

d_gene: TRBD1
v_gene: TRBV9
CDR3aa: CASSVRGNYNEQFF

d_gene: NA
v_gene: TRBV5-6
CDR3aa: CASSNPTGGTEAFF

d_gene: TRBD1
v_gene: TRBV7-2
CDR3aa: CASGRGDRSYGYTF

d_gene: NA
v_gene: TRBV10-3
CDR3aa: CAIRLNTEAFF

d_gene: TRBD2
v_gene: TRBV4-3
CDR3aa: CASSRSSGYEQYF

d_gene: NA
v_gene: TRBV29-1
CDR3aa: CSVEFEVNEQFF

d_gene: NA
v_gene: TRBV7-3
CDR3aa: CASSLAGPEAQYF

d_gene: TRBD2
v_gene: TRBV7-6
CDR3aa: CASSDIPGVAGGPSTDTQYF

d_gene: NA
v_gene: TRBV29-1
CDR3aa: CSVVLALGNEQFF

d_gene: TRBD1
v_gene: TRBV4-3
CDR3aa: CASSQGSSGTGVYNEQFF

d_gene: TRBD2
v_gene: TRBV9
CDR3aa: CASSVAKSGGSYEQYF

d_gene: NA
v_gene: TRBV20-1
CDR3aa: CSADQRYEQYF

d_gene: NA
v_gene: TRBV28
CDR3aa: CASSLDRIMGYGYTF

d_gene: TRBD2
v_gene: TRBV6-6
CDR3aa: CATLSGTSGRQGYF

d_gene: NA
v_gene: TRBV4-1
CDR3aa: CASSVRGGTHSGNTIYF

d_gene: TRBD2
v_gene: TRBV18
CDR3aa: CASSPLTSGGVNTGELFF

d_gene: NA
v_gene: TRBV14
CDR3aa: CASSQAPPGRSNVLTF

d_gene: NA
v_gene: TRBV5-4
CDR3aa: CASSLVNSEQYF

d_gene: NA
v_gene: TRBV6-1
CDR3aa: CAINPLSSYNEQFF

d_gene: NA
v_gene: TRBV19
CDR3aa: CASSISGISYEQYF

d_gene: NA
v_gene: TRBV7-6
CDR3aa: CASSLGLIGGSTDTQYF

d_gene: NA
v_gene: TRBV28
CDR3aa: CAINAGASYEQYF

d_gene: TRBD1
v_gene: TRBV28
CDR3aa: CASSVRQGPYEQYF

d_gene: NA
v_gene: TRBV6-5
CDR3aa: CASMRQAVAEAFF

d_gene: NA
v_gene: TRBV7-2
CDR3aa: CASSLGRGNTEAFF

d_gene: TRBD1
v_gene: TRBV19
CDR3aa: CASGPRQGANYGYTF

d_gene: NA
v_gene: TRBV27
CDR3aa: CASSFPGSYNEQFF

d_gene: NA
v_gene: TRBV27
CDR3aa: CASSHGQFYEQYF

d_gene: NA
v_gene: TRBV15
CDR3aa: CATSRGSRGTDTQYF

d_gene: NA
v_gene: TRBV10-3
CDR3aa: CAISDLGETYGYTF

d_gene: NA
v_gene: TRBV7-9
CDR3aa: CASSQSTSISYGYTF

d_gene: NA
v_gene: TRBV27
CDR3aa: CASSSLGRRGYEQYF

d_gene: TRBD2
v_gene: TRBV28
CDR3aa: CATRTSGLGEQYF

d_gene: TRBD1
v_gene: TRBV28
CDR3aa: CASSQQTGLRGQPQHF

d_gene: NA
v_gene: TRBV12-5
CDR3aa: CASGDPGRTYGYTF

d_gene: TRBD1
v_gene: TRBV4-2
CDR3aa: CASSQDLRGRMNTEAFF

d_gene: TRBD2
v_gene: TRBV2
CDR3aa: CASSWTSGRASYEQYF

d_gene: TRBD1
v_gene: TRBV30
CDR3aa: CAWSTGAGEEKLFF

d_gene: NA
v_gene: TRBV28
CDR3aa: CASSLPGETQYF

d_gene: NA
v_gene: TRBV5-1
CDR3aa: CASSYMGTEQYF

d_gene: NA
v_gene: TRBV2
CDR3aa: CASSRPQGSEADTQYF

d_gene: NA
v_gene: TRBV25-1
CDR3aa: CASSDSPGRPGDTQYF

d_gene: NA
v_gene: TRBV7-6
CDR3aa: CASSPETETNYGYTF

d_gene: NA
v_gene: TRBV1
CDR3aa: CTSSRRPPDNEKLFF

d_gene: NA
v_gene: TRBV6-5
CDR3aa: CASSYSGVLSPLHF

d_gene: NA
v_gene: TRBV6-6
CDR3aa: CASSLTGEISGELFF

d_gene: NA
v_gene: TRBV25-1
CDR3aa: CASSDAPALNTGELFF

d_gene: NA
v_gene: TRBV5-1
CDR3aa: CASSLPTGSYEQYF

d_gene: NA
v_gene: TRBV18
CDR3aa: CASSPIIARDGETQYF

d_gene: NA
v_gene: TRBV5-1
CDR3aa: CASSRFMGGNTGELFF

d_gene: NA
v_gene: TRBV9
CDR3aa: CASSIGDSQGIQYF